The clone carrying this TCR beta chain has a handful of counts. This specimen comes from a study of T cells after yellow fever vaccination. V lost 3 bases to trimming and J lost 6 bases, with 11 bases between them. The CDR3 is made up of 14 amino acids. CDR1 and CDR2 (germline): SEHNR, FQNEAQ (reference sequence). TCRdb itself ran the 5' RACE reads through MiXCR, one entry per CDR3 protein. The table records more than 250,000 distinct CDR3 sequences, 6.5% to 8.5% of them present only once. The chain has TRBV7-9 and TRBJ2-2; D may be TRBD1 (6 bases). The receptor was derived from a man between 18 and 35 years old who received the YFV17D yellow fever vaccine. The sequences come from PBMCs, collected about 41 days after the first yellow fever vaccination. The DNA for the CDR3 is TGTGCCAGCAGCTTGAGGGGGTCGTCCGGGGAGCTGTTTTTT. Its protein is CASSLRGSSGELFF.